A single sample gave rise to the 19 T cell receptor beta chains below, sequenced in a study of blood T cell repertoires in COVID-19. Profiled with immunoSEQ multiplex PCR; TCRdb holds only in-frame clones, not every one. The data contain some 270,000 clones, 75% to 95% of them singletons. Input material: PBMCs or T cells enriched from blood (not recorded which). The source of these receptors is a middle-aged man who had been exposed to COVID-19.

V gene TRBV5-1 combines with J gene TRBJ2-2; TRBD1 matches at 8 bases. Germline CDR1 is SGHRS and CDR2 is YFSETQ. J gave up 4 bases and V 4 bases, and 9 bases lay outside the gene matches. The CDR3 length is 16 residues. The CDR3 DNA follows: TGCGCCAGCAGCCTCCGGACAGGGAAGAGCACCGGGGAGCTGTTTTTT. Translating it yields CASSLRTGKSTGELFF.

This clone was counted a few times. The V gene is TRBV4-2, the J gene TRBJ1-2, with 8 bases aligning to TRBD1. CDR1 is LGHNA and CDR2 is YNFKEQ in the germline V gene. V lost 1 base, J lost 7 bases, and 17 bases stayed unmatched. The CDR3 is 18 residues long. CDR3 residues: CASSQADGQGSGAAGYTF. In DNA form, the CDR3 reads TGTGCCAGCAGCCAAGCCGACGGACAGGGATCGGGAGCGGCTGGCTACACCTTC.

This CDR3 reads CASSSNLRRGETQYF. The DNA of the CDR3 is TGTGCCAGCAGCTCAAATCTAAGGAGGGGTGAGACCCAGTACTTC. The genes are TRBV28 and TRBJ2-5; perhaps TRBD2 as D (6 bases). Trimming took 6 bases from V and 5 from J, leaving 19 bases between them. The CDR3 is 15 amino acids. Germline loops: CDR1 MDHEN, CDR2 SYDVKM.

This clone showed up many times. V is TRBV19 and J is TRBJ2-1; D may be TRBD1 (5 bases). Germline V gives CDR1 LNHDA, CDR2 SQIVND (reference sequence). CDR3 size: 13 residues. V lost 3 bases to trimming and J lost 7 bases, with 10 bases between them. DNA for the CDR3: TGTGCCAGTAGTATGGTGGGGCTGAATGAGCAGTTCTTC. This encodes CASSMVGLNEQFF.

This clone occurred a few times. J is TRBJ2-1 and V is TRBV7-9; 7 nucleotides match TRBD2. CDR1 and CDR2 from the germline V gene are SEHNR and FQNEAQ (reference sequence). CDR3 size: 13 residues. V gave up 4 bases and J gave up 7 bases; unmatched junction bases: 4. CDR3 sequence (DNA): TGTGCCAGCAGCTCGAGCGGGGCGAATGAGCAGTTCTTC. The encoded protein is CASSSSGANEQFF.

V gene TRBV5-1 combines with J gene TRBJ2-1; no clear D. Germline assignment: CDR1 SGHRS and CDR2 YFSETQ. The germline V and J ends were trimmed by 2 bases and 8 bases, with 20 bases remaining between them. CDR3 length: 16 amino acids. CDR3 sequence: CASSFEQAVRSDEQFF. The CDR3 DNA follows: TGCGCCAGCAGCTTTGAGCAGGCCGTCCGATCTGATGAGCAGTTCTTC.

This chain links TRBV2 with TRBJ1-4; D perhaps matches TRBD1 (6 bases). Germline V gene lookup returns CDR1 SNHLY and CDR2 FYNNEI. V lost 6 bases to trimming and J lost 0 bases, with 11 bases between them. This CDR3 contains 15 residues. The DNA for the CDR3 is TGTGCCAGCAGGCTACAGGGCTCAACTAATGAAAAACTGTTTTTT. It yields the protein CASRLQGSTNEKLFF.

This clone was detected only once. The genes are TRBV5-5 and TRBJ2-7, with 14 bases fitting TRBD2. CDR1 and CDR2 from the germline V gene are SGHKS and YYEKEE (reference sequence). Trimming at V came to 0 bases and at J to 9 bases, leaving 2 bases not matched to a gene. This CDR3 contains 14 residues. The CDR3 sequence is CASSLGLAGGAQYF. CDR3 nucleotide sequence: TGTGCCAGCAGCTTGGGACTAGCGGGAGGGGCGCAGTACTTC. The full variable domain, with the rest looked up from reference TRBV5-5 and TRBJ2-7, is DAGVTQSPTHLIKTRGQQVTLRCSPISGHKSVSWYQQVLGQGPQFIFQYYEKEERGRGNFPDRFSARQFPNYSSELNVNALLLGDSALYLCASSLGLAGGAQYFGPGTRLTVT.

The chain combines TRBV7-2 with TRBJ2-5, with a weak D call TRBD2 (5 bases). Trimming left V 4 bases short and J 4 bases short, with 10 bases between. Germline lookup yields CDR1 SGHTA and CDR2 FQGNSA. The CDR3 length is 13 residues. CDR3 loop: CASSSEDLETQYF. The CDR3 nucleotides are TGTGCCAGCAGCTCGGAGGATTTAGAGACCCAGTACTTC.

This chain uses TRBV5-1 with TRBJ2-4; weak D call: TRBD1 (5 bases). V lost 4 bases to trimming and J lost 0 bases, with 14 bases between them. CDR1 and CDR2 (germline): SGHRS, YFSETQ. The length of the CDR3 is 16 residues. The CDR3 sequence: CASSPQGVLAKNIQYF. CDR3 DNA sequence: TGCGCCAGCAGCCCCCAAGGGGTTCTAGCCAAAAACATTCAGTACTTC. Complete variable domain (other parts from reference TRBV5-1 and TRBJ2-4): KAGVTQTPRYLIKTRGQQVTLSCSPISGHRSVSWYQQTPGQGLQFLFEYFSETQRNKGNFPGRFSGRQFSNSRSEMNVSTLELGDSALYLCASSPQGVLAKNIQYFGAGTRLSVL.

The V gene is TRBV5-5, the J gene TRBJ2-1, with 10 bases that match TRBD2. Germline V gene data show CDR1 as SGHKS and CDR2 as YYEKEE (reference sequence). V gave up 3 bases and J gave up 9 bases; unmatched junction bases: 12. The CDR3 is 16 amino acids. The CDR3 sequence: CASSSLILAGVGEQFF. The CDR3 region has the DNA TGTGCCAGCAGCTCCTTGATTCTAGCGGGAGTTGGTGAGCAGTTCTTC.

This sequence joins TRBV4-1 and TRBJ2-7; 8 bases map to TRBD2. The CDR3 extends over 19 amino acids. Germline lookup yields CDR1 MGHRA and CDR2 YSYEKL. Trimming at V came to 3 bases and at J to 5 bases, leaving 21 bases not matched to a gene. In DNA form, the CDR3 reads TGCGCCAGCAGCCATTCGTCCCCTACTCCAGCGGGAGATCTCCACGAGCAGTACTTC. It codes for CASSHSSPTPAGDLHEQYF.

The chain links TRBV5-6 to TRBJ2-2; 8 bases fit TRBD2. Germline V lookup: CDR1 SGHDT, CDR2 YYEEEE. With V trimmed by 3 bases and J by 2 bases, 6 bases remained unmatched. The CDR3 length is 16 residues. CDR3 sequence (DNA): TGTGCCAGCAGCTCCGGGATAGCGGGAAACACCGGGGAGCTGTTTTTT. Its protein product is CASSSGIAGNTGELFF.

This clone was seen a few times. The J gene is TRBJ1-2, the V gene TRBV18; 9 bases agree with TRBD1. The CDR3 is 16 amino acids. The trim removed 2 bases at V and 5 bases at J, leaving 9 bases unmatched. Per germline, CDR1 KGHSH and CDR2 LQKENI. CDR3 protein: CASSPSGTGKGYGYTF. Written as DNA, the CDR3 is TGTGCCAGCTCACCATCCGGGACAGGGAAGGGGTATGGCTACACCTTC.

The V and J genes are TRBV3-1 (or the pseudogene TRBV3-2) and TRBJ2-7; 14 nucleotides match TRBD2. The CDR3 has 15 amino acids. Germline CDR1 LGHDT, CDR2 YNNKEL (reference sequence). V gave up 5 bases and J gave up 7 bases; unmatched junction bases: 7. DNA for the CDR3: TGTGCCAGCAGCTCGGGACTAGCGGGAGTAGGGGAGCAGTACTTC. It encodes CASSSGLAGVGEQYF.

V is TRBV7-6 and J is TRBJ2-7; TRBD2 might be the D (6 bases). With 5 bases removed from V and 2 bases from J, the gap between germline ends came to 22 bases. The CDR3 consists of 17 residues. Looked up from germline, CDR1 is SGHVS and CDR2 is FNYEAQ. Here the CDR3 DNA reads TGTGCCAGCAGCGCCGGTTTCGTGGAGGGAGTCACCTACGAGCAGTACTTC. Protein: CASSAGFVEGVTYEQYF.

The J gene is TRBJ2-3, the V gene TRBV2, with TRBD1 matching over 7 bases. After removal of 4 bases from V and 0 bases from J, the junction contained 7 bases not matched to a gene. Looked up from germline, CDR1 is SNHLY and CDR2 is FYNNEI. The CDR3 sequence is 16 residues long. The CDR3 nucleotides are TGTGCCAGCAGTGGCCGGACAGGACGTAGCACAGATACGCAGTATTTT. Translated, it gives CASSGRTGRSTDTQYF.

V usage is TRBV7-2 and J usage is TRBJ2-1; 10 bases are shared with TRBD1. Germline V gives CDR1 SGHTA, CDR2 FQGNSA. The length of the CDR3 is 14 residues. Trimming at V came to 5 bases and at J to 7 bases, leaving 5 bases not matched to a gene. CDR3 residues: CASSPDRGWNEQFF. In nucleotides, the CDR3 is TGTGCCAGCAGCCCGGACAGGGGGTGGAATGAGCAGTTCTTC. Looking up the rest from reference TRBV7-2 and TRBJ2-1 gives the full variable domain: GAGVSQSPSNKVTEKGKDVELRCDPISGHTALYWYRQSLGQGLEFLIYFQGNSAPDKSGLPSDRFSAERTGGSVSTLTIQRTQQEDSAVYLCASSPDRGWNEQFFGPGTRLTVL.

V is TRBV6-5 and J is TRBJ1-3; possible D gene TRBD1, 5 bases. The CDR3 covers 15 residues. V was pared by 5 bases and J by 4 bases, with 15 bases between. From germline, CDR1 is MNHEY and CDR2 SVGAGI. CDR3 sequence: CASSRTSGRGNTIYF. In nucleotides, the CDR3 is TGTGCCAGCAGTAGGACCTCAGGGCGCGGAAACACCATATATTTT.